Each of the 23 T cell receptor beta chains below was sequenced from the same sample in a study of T-cell memory formation after mild COVID-19. TCRdb re-analysed the 5' RACE reads in MiXCR, keeping a single row per CDR3 protein. The sample carries roughly 600,000 distinct CDR3 sequences, more than 15% recorded once. Specimen: PBMCs or a T cell subset sorted from them (not recorded which). These receptors all stem from an adult woman who had mild COVID-19 (a few samples of this study predate the infection). Cell type and time point are not known.

This clonotype was picked up a small number of times. CDR3 sequence reads: CASSLSVAGRYEQYF. In DNA form, the CDR3 reads TGTGCCAGCAGCTTATCTGTAGCGGGGCGCTACGAGCAGTACTTC. The chain carries TRBV7-2 and TRBJ2-7, with TRBD2 matching over 8 bases. Germline values: CDR1 SGHTA, CDR2 FQGNSA. The CDR3 sequence is 15 residues long. V gave up 2 bases and J gave up 3 bases; unmatched junction bases: 6.

The rearrangement uses TRBV12-3 or TRBV12-4 and TRBJ2-5; the match to TRBD2 covers 7 bases. The J segment lost 5 bases and the V segment lost 5 bases, leaving 11 bases of the junction unmatched. The CDR3 totals 15 residues. The CDR3 DNA reads TGTGCCAGCAGTCAACTAGCGTCAGGACGGGAGACCCAGTACTTC. Protein: CASSQLASGRETQYF.

This clonotype has ten or more counts. Germline and junction disagree at one end, which may indicate a read error. The chain couples TRBV5-1 to TRBJ2-3; D unclear. Per germline, CDR1 SGHRS and CDR2 YFSETQ. There are 12 residues in the CDR3. This chain's CDR3 is CASSLRTDTQYF. The CDR3 DNA follows: TGTGCCAGCAGTTTGCGCACAGATACGCAGTATTTT. The full variable domain, rest sourced from reference TRBV5-1 and TRBJ2-3, is KAGVTQTPRYLIKTRGQQVTLSCSPISGHRSVSWYQQTPGQGLQFLFEYFSETQRNKGNFPGRFSGRQFSNSRSEMNVSTLELGDSALYLCASSLRTDTQYFGPGTRLTVL.

This chain connects TRBV9 to TRBJ2-3; 15 bases match TRBD2. V dropped 0 bases and J dropped 4; count of bases not matched to a gene: 3. The CDR3 has 17 amino acids. Germline V lookup: CDR1 SGDLS, CDR2 YYNGEE. The CDR3 spells CASSVGTSGRAADTQYF. CDR3 nucleotides: TGTGCCAGCAGCGTAGGGACTAGCGGGAGGGCCGCAGATACGCAGTATTTT.

This clonotype came up a few times. The chain links TRBV10-3 to TRBJ1-5, with D maybe TRBD1 (6 bases). The V and J ends lost 4 bases and 3 bases respectively, with 7 bases between them. This CDR3 spans 13 amino acids. Germline V gene data show CDR1 as ENHRY and CDR2 as SYGVKD. The CDR3 loop is CAISAGANQPQHF. In nucleotides, the CDR3 is TGTGCCATCAGTGCAGGGGCCAATCAGCCCCAGCATTTT.

V and J are TRBV7-3 and TRBJ2-2; TRBD2 agrees at 12 bases. V shed 1 base and J 3 bases; nucleotides not matched to a gene: 9. Per the germline V gene, CDR1 is SGHTA and CDR2 is FQGTGA. This CDR3 is 19 amino acids long. The CDR3 DNA is TGTGCCAGCAGCTTAATGACTAGCGGGAGAAGGATAGACACCGGGGAGCTGTTTTTT. It encodes CASSLMTSGRRIDTGELFF.

The chain employs TRBV11-3 and TRBJ2-7, with D uncertain. This CDR3 is built from 13 residues. The germline V gene encodes CDR1 SGHNT and CDR2 YENEEA. V was pared by 4 bases and J by 2 bases, with 9 bases between. The CDR3 region has the DNA TGTGCCAGCAGCTCCTTGGAAACCTACGAGCAGTACTTC. This sequence encodes CASSSLETYEQYF. Looking up the rest from reference TRBV11-3 and TRBJ2-7 gives the full variable domain: EAGVVQSPRYKIIEKKQPVAFWCNPISGHNTLYWYLQNLGQGPELLIRYENEEAVDDSQLPKDRFSAERLKGVDSTLKIQPAELGDSAVYLCASSSLETYEQYFGPGTRLTVT.

The chain uses TRBV9 and TRBJ2-7; possible D gene TRBD1, 6 bases. Trimming pared 2 bases from V and 6 bases from J, leaving 12 bases between. This CDR3 has 13 amino acids. CDR1 and CDR2 from the germline V gene are SGDLS and YYNGEE. CDR3 bases: TGTGCCAGCAGCGTTACAGGGTTGGCCGAGCAGTACTTC. Protein: CASSVTGLAEQYF.

This clonotype was counted only a few times. This chain uses TRBV20-1 with TRBJ2-3, with a weak D call TRBD2 (5 bases). The germline gives CDR1 DFQATT, CDR2 SNEGSKA (reference sequence). Trimming pared 3 bases from V and 3 bases from J, leaving 16 bases between. The CDR3 is 15 residues long. The CDR3 loop is CSASMRAVSTDTQYF. For the CDR3, the DNA is TGCAGTGCTAGTATGCGGGCCGTTTCTACAGATACGCAGTATTTT.

This clonotype was seen a handful of times. The V call is TRBV20-1, the J call TRBJ1-1, with D perhaps matching TRBD1 (5 bases). V lost 0 bases to trimming and J lost 2 bases, with 22 bases between them. The CDR3 has 18 residues. Germline V gene data show CDR1 as DFQATT and CDR2 as SNEGSKA (reference sequence). CDR3: CSARDLSFAGTLNTEAFF. In nucleotides, the CDR3 is TGCAGTGCTAGAGATTTGTCTTTTGCGGGGACCTTAAACACTGAAGCTTTCTTT.

The chain has TRBV19 and TRBJ2-1, with 10 bases fitting TRBD2. There are 15 residues in the CDR3. CDR1 and CDR2 (germline): LNHDA, SQIVND (reference sequence). J was trimmed by 6 bases and V by 8 bases; bases with no gene match: 10. As DNA, the CDR3 is TGTGCCAGTGAAGCGGGGGGGCCCTCTCTCAATGAGCAGTTCTTC. Its protein is CASEAGGPSLNEQFF.

The gene calls are TRBV28 and TRBJ2-6; perhaps D is TRBD1 or TRBD2 (5 bases each). This CDR3 has 17 amino acids. V lost 6 bases, J lost 1 base, and 16 bases lay in between. Germline CDR1 MDHEN, CDR2 SYDVKM. CDR3 region: CASSPSGWGSGANVLTF. The CDR3 DNA is TGTGCCAGCAGCCCCTCGGGATGGGGGTCTGGGGCCAACGTCCTGACTTTC.

This clonotype has at least ten counts. This chain links TRBV6-2 or TRBV6-3 with TRBJ1-5, with unresolved D. The CDR3 sequence is 13 residues long. V lost 3 bases, J lost 5 bases, and 8 bases lay in between. Germline V gene data show CDR1 as MNHEY and CDR2 as SVGEGT. The CDR3 loop reads CASSYEIYQPQHF. CDR3 coding DNA: TGTGCCAGCAGTTATGAGATTTATCAGCCCCAGCATTTT.

The chain employs TRBV24-1 and TRBJ1-1, with D perhaps matching TRBD1 (6 bases). Trimming left V 3 bases short and J 11 bases short, with 18 bases between. CDR1 is KGHDR and CDR2 is SFDVKD in the germline V gene. This CDR3 is 14 amino acids long. CDR3 sequence (DNA): TGTGCCACCAGTGATAACCGGGACACAGGAAAGGCTTTCTTT. It specifies CATSDNRDTGKAFF.

The chain employs TRBV7-9 and TRBJ1-1, with a tentative D call TRBD1 (5 bases). The germline CDR1 and CDR2 sequences are SEHNR and FQNEAQ (reference sequence). The CDR3 is 16 residues long. Trimming left V 4 bases short and J 2 bases short, with 17 bases between. The DNA of the CDR3 is TGTGCCAGCAGCTCAGAAACGGGGGGACCCAACACTGAAGCTTTCTTT. Its translation is CASSSETGGPNTEAFF.

This clonotype was recorded at least ten times. The chain joins TRBV27 to TRBJ2-7; 13 bases match TRBD2. The CDR3 totals 15 residues. V shed 5 bases and J 3 bases; nucleotides not matched to a gene: 4. Germline CDR1 and CDR2: MNHEY and SMNVEV (reference sequence). This chain's CDR3 is CASSNRLAGGYEQYF. The CDR3 DNA reads as TGTGCCAGCAGTAACCGACTAGCGGGGGGCTACGAGCAGTACTTC.

V gene TRBV20-1 combines with J gene TRBJ1-5; D unresolved. The germline V and J ends were trimmed by 1 base and 4 bases, with 8 bases remaining between them. Per germline, CDR1 DFQATT and CDR2 SNEGSKA (reference sequence). This CDR3 has 13 amino acids. The CDR3 reads CSARVGENQPQHF. The CDR3 DNA reads as TGCAGTGCTAGAGTGGGAGAGAATCAGCCCCAGCATTTT.

The rearrangement uses TRBV20-1 and TRBJ2-1; no clear D gene. The germline V gene encodes CDR1 DFQATT and CDR2 SNEGSKA (reference sequence). The V end lost 6 bases, the J end lost 6 bases, and 9 bases lay between the germline ends. This CDR3 is 11 amino acids long. CDR3 sequence reads: CSATVLNEQFF. In DNA form, the CDR3 reads TGCAGTGCGACTGTACTCAATGAGCAGTTCTTC.

This clonotype was found many times. The gene calls are TRBV9 and TRBJ2-7; D is possibly TRBD2 (6 bases). The length of the CDR3 is 16 residues. CDR1 and CDR2 from the germline V gene are SGDLS and YYNGEE. V was trimmed by 2 bases and J by 7 bases, leaving 22 bases between them. The CDR3 DNA reads as TGTGCCAGCAGCGTTCGCCCGGGACTCCCTTGGGGAGAGCAGTACTTC. Translating it yields CASSVRPGLPWGEQYF.

This clonotype was recorded many times. CDR3 sequence: CASSPWTGNTGELFF. The CDR3 DNA reads as TGTGCCAGCAGTCCTTGGACAGGGAACACCGGGGAGCTGTTTTTT. The V gene is TRBV12-3 or TRBV12-4, the J gene TRBJ2-2; 7 nucleotides align to TRBD1. V shed 5 bases and J 1 base; nucleotides not matched to a gene: 4. CDR3 size: 15 residues.

This clonotype was observed a few times. The V gene is TRBV6-6, the J gene TRBJ2-7, with a weak D call TRBD1 (6 bases). The CDR3 runs to 15 residues. V was cut by 6 bases and J by 0 bases, with 15 bases left in between. Germline loops: CDR1 MNHNY, CDR2 SVGAGI (reference sequence). In DNA form, the CDR3 reads TGTGCCAGCAGGAGACAGGACAAGAGCTCCTACGAGCAGTACTTC. Amino acid sequence: CASRRQDKSSYEQYF.

The gene calls are TRBV7-2 and TRBJ2-1, with D perhaps TRBD1 or TRBD2 (5 bases each). Germline V gene sequence: CDR1 SGHTA, CDR2 FQGNSA. The CDR3 has 15 residues. Trimming cost V 2 bases and J 9 bases, with 17 bases left between them. This chain's CDR3 is CASSLSREIRGEQFF. The DNA of the CDR3 is TGTGCCAGCAGCTTAAGTCGGGAAATAAGGGGTGAGCAGTTCTTC.

This clonotype appeared a few times. This chain links TRBV12-3 or TRBV12-4 with TRBJ2-1; 14 bases fit TRBD2. This CDR3 region has 16 residues. Germline trimming cut 2 bases from V and 8 bases from J; bases unmatched to any gene: 5. The CDR3, as DNA: TGTGCCAGCAGTTTATTCGGACTAGCGGGGGGAGATGAGCAGTTCTTC. Protein product: CASSLFGLAGGDEQFF.